The T cell receptor beta chain under discussion was sequenced for a study of blood T cell repertoires in COVID-19. Study in general: Sample material is recorded as cDNA or gDNA derived from T cells, B-cell-depleted T cells, or PBMCs.

The CDR3 extends over 16 amino acids. V lost 5 bases to trimming and J lost 6 bases; unmatched junction nucleotides: 10. Germline CDR1 SGHAT, CDR2 FQNNGV. Measured with immunoSEQ multiplex PCR; TCRdb has only the in-frame clones, and not every one. In the table there are under 200,000 clones, 85% of which are singletons. This clone was detected only once. Sequenced input: peripheral blood. The chain has TRBV11-2 and TRBJ1-6; 7 positions match TRBD1. This receptor was taken from a man in his forties with acute or convalescent COVID-19. The CDR3 reads CASSQEPDRPNSPLHF. Written as DNA, the CDR3 is TGTGCCAGCAGCCAAGAGCCGGACAGGCCTAATTCACCCCTCCACTTT.